This is a list of T cell receptor beta chains from one sample in a study of blood T cell repertoires in COVID-19. Sequenced by immunoSEQ multiplex PCR; TCRdb stores in-frame clones only, minus some. The sample shows some 140,000 clones, about four fifths of them seen only once. The sequencing sample was made of peripheral blood. The receptors stem from a woman of 80 years or more with acute or convalescent COVID-19. Each CDR3 is given without its conserved first and last residue. Fields, in order: V gene, J gene, CDR3 length, CDR3 protein.

TRBV7-6	TRBJ1-4	13	ASSPPGQGVEKLF
TRBV19	TRBJ2-3	13	ASSIGTVSTDTQY
TRBV5-8	TRBJ1-4	12	ASSLGGLDEKLF
TRBV21-1	TRBJ1-3	14	ASSPRAPSSGNTIY
TRBV6-4	TRBJ2-7	13	ASSDSRDRGYEQY
TRBV2	TRBJ1-3	12	ASSASSSGNTIY
TRBV30	TRBJ1-3	12	AWSNQGGGNTIY
TRBV9	TRBJ1-3	14	ASSGQGSSSGNTIY
TRBV30	TRBJ1-6	12	AWKLSGYNSPLH
TRBV9	TRBJ1-1	13	ASSVGQGMSTEAF
TRBV4-1	TRBJ1-1	16	ASSLNPSRLPMNTEAF
TRBV6-2/TRBV6-3	TRBJ2-7	16	ASSYAGPGTSGSYEQY
TRBV7-8	TRBJ2-7	11	ASSLVRRGEQY
TRBV5-8	TRBJ1-4	13	ASSLGRSTNEKLF
TRBV27	TRBJ2-2	15	ASSLKTSGRSTGELF
TRBV25-1	TRBJ1-5	13	ASSESGQGNQPQH
TRBV6-6	TRBJ2-7	12	ASSYGHSSYEQY
TRBV6-6	TRBJ2-1	12	ASSRYGRNNEQF
TRBV30	TRBJ1-5	13	AWSPAPGIGQPQH